These 13 T cell receptor beta chains share one sample of origin, sequenced in a study of T cell responses to AZD1222 COVID-19 vaccine. Clones were read by immunoSEQ multiplex PCR, and TCRdb kept only the in-frame ones, dropping some. The sample records about 100,000 clones, about 90% being singletons. Sequencing was performed on peripheral blood, taken on day 0 of AZD1222 vaccination. Receptor source: an adult in good health.

The rearrangement uses TRBV11-1 and TRBJ1-1, with 7 nucleotides matching TRBD1. Unmatched junction bases numbered 3, after V lost 4 bases and J lost 1 base. This CDR3 spans 14 amino acids. Germline values: CDR1 SGHAT, CDR2 FQDESV (reference sequence). CDR3 coding DNA: TGTGCCAGCAGCTCGTACAGGGGGAACACTGAAGCTTTCTTT. Translation gives CASSSYRGNTEAFF.

The V call is TRBV29-1, the J call TRBJ2-7; 9 bases fit TRBD1. This CDR3 region has 14 residues. V trimming: 6 bases; J trimming: 1 base; junction bases outside the gene matches: 7. The V gene's germline CDR1 is SQVTM and CDR2 ANQGSEA. DNA for the CDR3: TGCAGCGTGGGGGGACAGGGAGGGTCCTACGAGCAGTACTTC. It is translated as CSVGGQGGSYEQYF.

The rearrangement joins TRBV6-1 to TRBJ2-1; D is unclear. Germline V CDR1 and CDR2: MNHNS, SASEGT. V was pared by 0 bases and J by 9 bases, with 15 bases between. The CDR3 loop spans 15 amino acids. CDR3 sequence (DNA): TGTGCCAGCAGTGAAGCCCCTGGGCCCACGAGTGAGCAGTTCTTC. Translation gives CASSEAPGPTSEQFF.

The chain has TRBV25-1 and TRBJ1-1, with D tentatively TRBD1 (5 bases). Deletions cut 1 base from V and 4 bases from J, with 10 bases between. CDR3 length: 14 amino acids. The germline V gene has CDR1 MGHDK and CDR2 SYGVNS. The DNA of the CDR3 is TGTGCCAGCAGTGAATTTGGGGGTCTCACTGAAGCTTTCTTT. Translated: CASSEFGGLTEAFF.

The chain carries TRBV28 and TRBJ1-3; TRBD1 matches 9 bases. The V gene's germline CDR1 is MDHEN and CDR2 SYDVKM. V shed 7 bases, J shed 2 bases, and the junction held 6 bases outside the gene matches. The CDR3 is 15 residues long. The CDR3 nucleotides are TGTGCCAGCAAACAGGGGGCTGATGCTGGAAACACCATATATTTT. It translates to CASKQGADAGNTIYF. Using reference TRBV28 and TRBJ1-3 for the parts outside the CDR3, the full variable domain is DVKVTQSSRYLVKRTGEKVFLECVQDMDHENMFWYRQDPGLGLRLIYFSYDVKMKEKGDIPEGYSVSREKKERFSLILESASTNQTSMYLCASKQGADAGNTIYFGEGSWLTVV.

The chain links TRBV5-5 to TRBJ1-4; a possible D gene is TRBD1 (5 bases). The CDR3 loop spans 15 amino acids. V lost 7 bases, J lost 0 bases, and 13 bases lay in between. CDR1 SGHKS and CDR2 YYEKEE come from the germline V gene (reference sequence). The CDR3 DNA reads as TGTGCCAGCCAGGGCAGATATGCAACTAATGAAAAACTGTTTTTT. Translating gives CASQGRYATNEKLFF. The variable domain in full, completed from reference TRBV5-5 and TRBJ1-4, reads DAGVTQSPTHLIKTRGQQVTLRCSPISGHKSVSWYQQVLGQGPQFIFQYYEKEERGRGNFPDRFSARQFPNYSSELNVNALLLGDSALYLCASQGRYATNEKLFFGSGTQLSVL.

This clone was counted a few times. The chain couples TRBV4-2 to TRBJ2-7; 14 bases fit TRBD2. The trim removed 4 bases at V and 6 bases at J, leaving 8 bases unmatched. The CDR3 has 16 amino acids. Germline CDR1 reads LGHNA; CDR2 reads YNFKEQ. The CDR3 DNA reads TGTGCCAGCAGCCCTTTAATAGGGACTAGCGGGGGCGAGCAGTACTTC. It encodes CASSPLIGTSGGEQYF.

The rearrangement links TRBV2 to TRBJ1-1; 7 nucleotides agree with TRBD1. Germline V CDR1 and CDR2: SNHLY, FYNNEI. V was pared by 5 bases and J by 4 bases, with 7 bases of the junction left unmatched. The CDR3 extends over 14 amino acids. The CDR3 DNA sequence: TGTGCCAGCAGTCGGGACAGTCCAGGCACTGAAGCTTTCTTT. Protein sequence: CASSRDSPGTEAFF.

The chain combines TRBV29-1 with TRBJ1-5; D is ambiguous. CDR3 length equals 16 residues. Germline CDR1 SQVTM, CDR2 ANQGSEA. V lost 4 bases, J lost 1 base, and 17 bases lay in between. The CDR3: CSVAAGDGSSNQPQHF. The CDR3 region has the DNA TGCAGCGTTGCGGCAGGTGACGGTTCAAGCAATCAGCCCCAGCATTTT.

This chain joins TRBV9 and TRBJ2-7; 8 bases match TRBD1. The closer fit of TRBJ2-5 to the DNA end suggests the J call may be wrong. This CDR3 has 15 amino acids. The germline gives CDR1 SGDLS, CDR2 YYNGEE. The CDR3: CASSVGAGGAETQYF. CDR3 sequence (DNA): TGTGCCAGCAGCGTAGGGGCAGGGGGCGCAGAGACCCAGTACTTC.

The chain uses TRBV9 and TRBJ2-7; a possible D gene is TRBD2 (5 bases). The germline V gene encodes CDR1 SGDLS and CDR2 YYNGEE. The CDR3 spans 16 residues. V was trimmed by 3 bases and J by 1 base, leaving 17 bases between them. The DNA for the CDR3 is TGTGCCAGCAGCGGCTCTGCCCGCGGGCGTTCCTACGAGCAGTACTTC. It specifies CASSGSARGRSYEQYF.

The V call is TRBV10-3, the J call TRBJ1-3; D call uncertain. The CDR3 spans 15 residues. From germline, CDR1 is ENHRY and CDR2 SYGVKD. Trimming left V 3 bases short and J 0 bases short, with 9 bases between. CDR3 sequence (DNA): TGTGCCATCAGTGATCCTCGGGACTCTGGAAACACCATATATTTT. It encodes CAISDPRDSGNTIYF.

This clone occurred a few times. The V gene is TRBV30, the J gene TRBJ2-7; TRBD1 agrees at 7 bases. V trimming: 4 bases; J trimming: 2 bases; junction bases outside the gene matches: 5. Germline lookup yields CDR1 GTSNPN and CDR2 SVGIG (reference sequence). This CDR3 has 13 residues. Here the CDR3 reads CAWTRDSPYEQYF. CDR3 bases: TGTGCCTGGACTCGGGACAGCCCCTACGAGCAGTACTTC.